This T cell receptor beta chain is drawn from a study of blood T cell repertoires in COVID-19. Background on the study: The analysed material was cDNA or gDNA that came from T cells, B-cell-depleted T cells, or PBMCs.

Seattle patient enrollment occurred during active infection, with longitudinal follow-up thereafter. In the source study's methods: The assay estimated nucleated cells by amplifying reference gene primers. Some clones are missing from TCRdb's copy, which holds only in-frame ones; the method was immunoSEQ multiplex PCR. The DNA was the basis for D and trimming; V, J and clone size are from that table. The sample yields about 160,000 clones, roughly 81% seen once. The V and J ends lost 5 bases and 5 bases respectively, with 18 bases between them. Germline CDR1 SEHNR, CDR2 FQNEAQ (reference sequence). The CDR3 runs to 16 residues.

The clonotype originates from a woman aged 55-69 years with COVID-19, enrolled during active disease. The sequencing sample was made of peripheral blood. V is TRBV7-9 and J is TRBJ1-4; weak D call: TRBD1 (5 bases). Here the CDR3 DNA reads TGTGCCAGCAGCCCATCCACAGGACGGCTGAATGAAAAACTGTTTTTT. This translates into CASSPSTGRLNEKLFF.